This T cell receptor beta chain is drawn from a study of blood T cell repertoires in COVID-19 (dated by TCRdb to the early 2020s). For the study in its entirety: Collaborator samples came from the United States, Italy and Spain and covered acute and convalescent phases of COVID-19. The prospective study material was composed of cDNA or gDNA derived from T cells, B-cell-depleted T cells, or PBMCs. Subjects who had been exposed to COVID-19, were actively infected with it, or had recovered from it provided the deeply sampled blood TCRbeta repertoires that made up the dataset. The repertoires were made available in a free public database intended to serve as a resource for research on the immune response to SARS-CoV-2. Samples were obtained from the ongoing ImmuneRACE study (first 160 participants) and from some 1,300 subjects provided by 6 global collaborators. Sample metadata almost always included a de-identified subject ID, COVID-19 status, age in years and sex. Where HLA class I and class II types were available, the types were taken from metadata supplied by the sample provider, not from assay-based typing. The paper as a whole reports these results and caveats: The amount of clinical and demographic metadata varied by source and participant and was provided uncurated.

The CDR3 contains 16 residues, cysteine and phenylalanine counted. Just CDR3 DNA is preserved here, 48 bases in frame from base 1. Trimming costs V 1 base and J 4 bases, and their ends lie 16 bases apart. The CDR1 and CDR2 encoded by the germline V gene (reference sequence) are LGHDT and YNNKEL. This clone was seen more than once but under ten times. Its antigen target is currently unknown. Base qualities are not recorded, but no much larger clone differs from it by a single base. TCRbeta CDR3 regions were amplified from genomic DNA using the immunoSEQ Assay, a bias-controlled multiplex PCR. Concerning the study's data processing: Nucleated cell counts per sample were estimated from amplification of reference gene primers within the assay. Sequence reads were collapsed and filtered to measure the absolute abundance of every unique TCRbeta CDR3 rearrangement. For each sample, productive Simpson clonality was calculated as the square root of Simpson's diversity index over productive rearrangements. Not all clones reach the TCRdb copy of this immuneACCESS table, which keeps in-frame sequences only. Checked studies attribute under half of the gap to unresolved V genes and leave the rest unexplained. That table furnishes V, J and clone size, whereas the DNA furnished D and trimming. The sample has fewer than 500,000 clones on record, roughly 88% of them singletons. The biggest ten clones account for roughly 1.4% of the sample.

Whole blood was collected in K2EDTA tubes by collaborating institutions according to the institutions' own protocols. For TCRbeta analysis, collaborator samples were shipped as frozen whole blood, as isolated PBMCs, or as DNA extracted from either sample type. Sequenced material: peripheral blood. The sequence came from a woman in her twenties or thirties with active or convalescent COVID-19. The chain couples TRBV3-1 (or the pseudogene TRBV3-2) to TRBJ1-2, with the D gene call left open. The nucleotides are TGTGCCAGCAGCCAAGTTTTTGCGGGAGTACCCTATGGCTACACCTTC. Its coded protein is CASSQVFAGVPYGYTF.